A selection of T cell receptor beta chains follows, all from one sample in a study of T cells in localized non-small cell lung cancer. Assay used: immunoSEQ multiplex PCR; TCRdb lists only in-frame clones, some missing. In the table there are 20,000 to 25,000 clones, about four fifths of which are singletons. The sequences come from PBMCs, collected before any cancer treatment. The receptors were gathered from a man aged 35-69 years with stage II lung adenocarcinoma. CDR3s include the opening cysteine and the closing phenylalanine or tryptophan. Each record gives: clone size, J gene, V gene, D gene, CDR3 protein. The D gene is left open where the match is weak. Size is omitted from some rows. Given values are once, few, many or a class for expanded clones.

- TRBJ2-3 TRBV7-9 - CASSLVGGGTDTQYF
- TRBJ2-5 TRBV6-6 - CASRHGNQETQYF
- TRBJ2-7 TRBV10-3 TRBD1 CANKEGTGNHEQYF
once TRBJ2-7 TRBV30 TRBD1 CAWSGRDSTYEQYF
few TRBJ2-2 TRBV5-4 - CASSLAVQMNTGELFF
- TRBJ2-5 TRBV30 - CASSDGGRLQETQYF
- TRBJ1-5 TRBV2 - CASSGPGYQPQHF
- TRBJ2-2 TRBV11-3 - CASSHDTTGELFF
- TRBJ2-7 TRBV19 - CASSIAISYEQYF
- TRBJ1-1 TRBV10-3 - CAISPDGFNTEAFF
- TRBJ2-7 TRBV19 - CASSIGGSGRYEQYF
- TRBJ1-1 TRBV11-3 - CASSTSGGGMNTEAFF
- TRBJ2-6 TRBV9 TRBD2 CASSVGLAGASITGANVLTF
- TRBJ2-1 TRBV5-4 TRBD1 CASSLRLGQGNEQFF
- TRBJ2-7 TRBV5-1 TRBD2 CASSLSRLAARNEQYF
- TRBJ2-2 TRBV7-2 - CASSLWGSDTGELFF
- TRBJ2-4 TRBV30 TRBD2 CAWSGWTSGRPGSKNIQYF
once TRBJ1-2 TRBV14 TRBD1 CASSPFSGTGRGGYTF
- TRBJ1-6 TRBV4-3 TRBD1 CASSQENRGQNSPLHF
- TRBJ1-6 TRBV5-6 - CASSPSGTLGNSPLHF
- TRBJ2-5 TRBV19 - CASEDGTGEETQYF
- TRBJ1-1 TRBV10-3 - CAISNGQNTEAFF
- TRBJ1-4 TRBV27 - CASSLSRQRNEKLFF
- TRBJ1-1 TRBV4-2 - CASSQDSGRWNTEAFF
- TRBJ2-7 TRBV11-3 - CASSFLGSGSSSYEQYF
- TRBJ2-1 TRBV7-8 TRBD1 CASSFRDRGNNEQFF
once TRBJ1-4 TRBV7-9 - CASSLGGSTEKLFF
once TRBJ2-1 TRBV7-2 - CASSPGQTSGMIF
- TRBJ2-7 TRBV7-9 - CASSLSIGGTESYEQYF
- TRBJ2-1 TRBV19 TRBD2 CASRGLENEQFF
once TRBJ1-2 TRBV30 - CAWSLVPSGYGYTF
- TRBJ1-1 TRBV7-2 - CASSLWVMNTEAFF
few TRBJ1-2 TRBV25-1 - CASSDRVAGGYTF
- TRBJ1-5 TRBV7-9 TRBD1 CASSAEWDRLNQPQHF
once TRBJ2-7 TRBV4-3 TRBD2 CASSQEVSRGGEQYF
once TRBJ2-7 TRBV5-8 - CASSFRGAYYEQYF
- TRBJ2-2 TRBV5-5 - CASSFLTQNTGELFF
- TRBJ2-1 TRBV7-9 TRBD2 CASSLADFLIAGNNEQFF
- TRBJ1-1 TRBV6-5 TRBD1 CASSYLGTEEAFF
- TRBJ1-2 TRBV4-3 TRBD1 CASSQGGGQANYGYTF
- TRBJ2-7 TRBV29-1 - CSVEVQSHRYEQYF
once TRBJ2-3 TRBV5-6 - CASSFTQGSDTQYF
- TRBJ2-1 TRBV7-3 TRBD2 CASSLGGRAVNEQFF
- TRBJ1-3 TRBV7-9 - CASSLNSVVGNTIYF
once TRBJ1-2 TRBV5-3 - CARSLAQSANYGYTF
- TRBJ2-7 TRBV19 TRBD1 CASRDRASYEQYF
once TRBJ1-1 TRBV7-2 TRBD1 CASSSQSGTGLEAFF
- TRBJ1-4 TRBV7-3 TRBD1 CASSLSGQENEKLFF